This T cell receptor beta chain was identified in a study of blood T cell repertoires in COVID-19. Study overall: Some COVID-19 samples were acute and others convalescent; all came from the United States, Italy and Spain. Nucleic acid was either cDNA or gDNA, and it came from T cells, B-cell-depleted T cells, or PBMCs.

The germline V gene encodes CDR1 SGHRS and CDR2 YFSETQ. Trimming cost V 0 bases and J 5 bases, with 11 bases left between them. CDR3 length equals 14 residues. Per the study methods: Estimation of nucleated cell counts relied on the amplification of reference gene primers. TCRdb keeps only in-frame clones here, not all; method: immunoSEQ multiplex PCR. The V and J calls and clone size were taken over from that table, and D and trimming were inferred from the DNA. The sample lists hundreds of thousands of clones, around 88% occurring once. V is TRBV5-1 and J is TRBJ2-5; D is unclear. The receptor was isolated from a man older than 75 with acute or convalescent COVID-19. Sample: peripheral blood. The CDR3 region has the DNA TGCGCCAGCAGCTTGGTCGCGGTTGGGGAGACCCAGTACTTC. It is translated as CASSLVAVGETQYF.